Shown below are 4 T cell receptor beta chains from a single sample sequenced in a study of T cells expressing NK-cell markers. From its re-call of the 5' RACE reads, TCRdb lists each CDR3 protein once, without DNA. This sample's table reports some 390,000 distinct CDR3 sequences. Sequencing was carried out using blood T cells: a sorted CD56 or NKG2C T cell subset, CD4+ or CD8+ T cells, or bulk PBMC T cells (not recorded which). Every receptor here comes from a woman aged 50 to 60 in good health.

The chain links TRBV12-3 or TRBV12-4 to TRBJ2-1; TCRdb indicates TRBD1, and absent DNA this call remains unverified. CDR3 length equals 19 residues. Here the CDR3 reads CASSYRQGWLDDAYNEQFF.

This chain uses TRBV13 with TRBJ2-3; the TCRdb D gene call, TRBD1, has no DNA to confirm it. From germline, CDR1 is PRHDT and CDR2 FYEKMQ (reference sequence). The CDR3 has 16 amino acids. The CDR3 region is CASRQLGQGSPDTQYF. Using reference TRBV13 and TRBJ2-3 for the parts outside the CDR3, the full variable domain is AAGVIQSPRHLIKEKRETATLKCYPIPRHDTVYWYQQGPGQDPQFLISFYEKMQSDKGSIPDRFSAQQFSDYHSELNMSSLELGDSALYFCASRQLGQGSPDTQYFGPGTRLTVL.

The chain has TRBV5-1 and TRBJ2-7; lacking DNA, the TRBD1 call made by TCRdb goes unchecked. Looked up from germline, CDR1 is SGHRS and CDR2 is YFSETQ. The CDR3 totals 14 residues. This CDR3 reads CASSPQGSTYEQYF.

The chain joins TRBV12-3 or TRBV12-4 to TRBJ2-1; there is no DNA to check the TCRdb D call of TRBD2. This CDR3 has 13 amino acids. This CDR3 reads CATLVGGEDEQFF.